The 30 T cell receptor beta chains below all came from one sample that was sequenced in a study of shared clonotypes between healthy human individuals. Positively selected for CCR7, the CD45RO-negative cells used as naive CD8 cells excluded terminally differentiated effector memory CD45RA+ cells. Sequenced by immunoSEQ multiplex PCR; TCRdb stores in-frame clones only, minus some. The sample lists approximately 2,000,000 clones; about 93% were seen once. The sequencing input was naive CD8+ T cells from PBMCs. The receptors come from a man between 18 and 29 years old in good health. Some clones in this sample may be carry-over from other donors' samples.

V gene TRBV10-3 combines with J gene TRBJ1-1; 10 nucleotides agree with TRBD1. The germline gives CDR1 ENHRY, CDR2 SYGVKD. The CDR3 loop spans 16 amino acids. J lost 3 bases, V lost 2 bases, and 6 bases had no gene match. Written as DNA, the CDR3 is TGTGCCATCAGTGAGCGGGACAGGGGAACGGACACTGAAGCTTTCTTT. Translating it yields CAISERDRGTDTEAFF.

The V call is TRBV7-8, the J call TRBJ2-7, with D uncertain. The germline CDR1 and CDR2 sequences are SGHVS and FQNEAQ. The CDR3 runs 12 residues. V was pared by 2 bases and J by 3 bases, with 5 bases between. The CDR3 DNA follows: TGTGCCAGCAGCTTACCTAACTACGAGCAGTACTTC. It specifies CASSLPNYEQYF.

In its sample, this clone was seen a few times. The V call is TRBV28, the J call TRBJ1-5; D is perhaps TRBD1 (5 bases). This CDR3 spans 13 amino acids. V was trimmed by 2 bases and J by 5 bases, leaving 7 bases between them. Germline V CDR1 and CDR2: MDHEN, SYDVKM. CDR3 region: CASSLPGYQPQHF. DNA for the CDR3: TGTGCCAGCAGTTTACCAGGGTATCAGCCCCAGCATTTT.

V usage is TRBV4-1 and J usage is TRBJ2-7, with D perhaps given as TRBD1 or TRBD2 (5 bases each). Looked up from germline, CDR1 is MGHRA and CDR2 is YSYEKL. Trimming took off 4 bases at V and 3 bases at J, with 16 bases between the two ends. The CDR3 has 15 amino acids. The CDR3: CASSRVAGTNYEQYF. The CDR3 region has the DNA TGCGCCAGCAGCCGGGTGGCCGGGACCAACTACGAGCAGTACTTC.

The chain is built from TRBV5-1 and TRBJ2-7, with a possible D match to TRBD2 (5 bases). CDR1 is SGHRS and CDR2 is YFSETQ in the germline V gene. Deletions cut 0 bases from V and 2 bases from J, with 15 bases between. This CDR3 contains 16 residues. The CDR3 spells CASSLGGGRRPYEQYF. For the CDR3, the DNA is TGCGCCAGCAGCTTGGGAGGTGGGAGACGGCCCTACGAGCAGTACTTC.

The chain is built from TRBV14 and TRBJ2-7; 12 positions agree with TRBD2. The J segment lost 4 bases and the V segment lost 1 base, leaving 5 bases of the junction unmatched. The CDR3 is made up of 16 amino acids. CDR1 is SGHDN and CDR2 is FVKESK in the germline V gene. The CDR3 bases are TGTGCCAGCAGCCAAGTCCTAGCGGGAGGGAGGTACGAGCAGTACTTC. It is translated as CASSQVLAGGRYEQYF.

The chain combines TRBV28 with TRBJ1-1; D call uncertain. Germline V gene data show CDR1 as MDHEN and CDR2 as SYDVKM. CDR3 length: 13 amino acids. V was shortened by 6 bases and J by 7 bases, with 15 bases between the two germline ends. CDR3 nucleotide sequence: TGTGCCAGCAGGCCTAGTGTGATCCTTGAAGCTTTCTTT. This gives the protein CASRPSVILEAFF.

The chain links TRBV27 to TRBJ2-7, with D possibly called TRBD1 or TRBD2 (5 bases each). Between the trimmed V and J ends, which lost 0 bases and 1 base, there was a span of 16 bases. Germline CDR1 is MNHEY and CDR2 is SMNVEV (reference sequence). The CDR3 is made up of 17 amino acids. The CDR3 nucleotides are TGTGCCAGCAGTTTATCCAGCAGGGAGCACTATTCCTACGAGCAGTACTTC. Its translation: CASSLSSREHYSYEQYF.

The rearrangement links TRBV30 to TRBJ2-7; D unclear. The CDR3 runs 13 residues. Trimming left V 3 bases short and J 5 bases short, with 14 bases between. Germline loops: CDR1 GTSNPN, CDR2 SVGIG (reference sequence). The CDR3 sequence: CAWSARSPDEQYF. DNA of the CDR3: TGTGCCTGGAGCGCCAGGAGTCCGGACGAGCAGTACTTC.

The CDR3 DNA sequence: TGCAGCGTTGAAATGGGGAGGGGCTATGGCTACACCTTC. This codes for CSVEMGRGYGYTF. This chain joins TRBV29-1 and TRBJ1-2, with D perhaps TRBD1 (5 bases). The germline V gene encodes CDR1 SQVTM and CDR2 ANQGSEA. The CDR3 extends over 13 amino acids. Trimming left V 2 bases short and J 4 bases short, with 11 bases between.

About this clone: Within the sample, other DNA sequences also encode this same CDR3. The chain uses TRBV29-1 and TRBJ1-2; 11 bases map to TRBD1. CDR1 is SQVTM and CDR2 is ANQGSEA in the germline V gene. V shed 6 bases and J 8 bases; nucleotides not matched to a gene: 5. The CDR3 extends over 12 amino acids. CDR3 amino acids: CSVPGTGGGYTF. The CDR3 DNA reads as TGCAGCGTCCCCGGGACAGGGGGAGGCTACACCTTC.

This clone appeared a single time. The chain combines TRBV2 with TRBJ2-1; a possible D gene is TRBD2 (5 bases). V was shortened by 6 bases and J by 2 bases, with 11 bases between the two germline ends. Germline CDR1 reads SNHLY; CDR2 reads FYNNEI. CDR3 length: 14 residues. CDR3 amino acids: CASSAGPTYNEQFF. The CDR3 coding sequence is TGTGCCAGCAGCGCGGGCCCTACCTACAATGAGCAGTTCTTC.

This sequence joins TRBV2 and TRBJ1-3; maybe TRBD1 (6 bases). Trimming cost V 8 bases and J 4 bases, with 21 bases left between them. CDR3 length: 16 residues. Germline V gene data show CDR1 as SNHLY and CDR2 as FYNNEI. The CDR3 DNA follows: TGTGCCAGCGCCAATGGAGGGGGGGGTTTGGGAAACACCATATATTTT. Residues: CASANGGGGLGNTIYF.

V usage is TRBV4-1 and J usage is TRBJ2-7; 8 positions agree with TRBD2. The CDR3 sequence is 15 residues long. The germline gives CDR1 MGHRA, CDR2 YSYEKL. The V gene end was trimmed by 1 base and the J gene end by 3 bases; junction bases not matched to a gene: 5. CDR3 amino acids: CASSQAPGLVYEQYF. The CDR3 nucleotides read TGCGCCAGCAGCCAAGCCCCGGGACTAGTCTACGAGCAGTACTTC.

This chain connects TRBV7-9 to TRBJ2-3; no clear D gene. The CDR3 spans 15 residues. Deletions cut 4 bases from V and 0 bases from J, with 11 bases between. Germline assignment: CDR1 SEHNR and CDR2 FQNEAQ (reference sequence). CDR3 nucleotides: TGTGCCAGCAGCTCTCCCGTCGCTAGCACAGATACGCAGTATTTT. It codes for CASSSPVASTDTQYF.

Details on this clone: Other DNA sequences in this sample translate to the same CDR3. The CDR3 bases are TGTGCCAGCAGGGGGCGGGGGAGCTCCTACAATGAGCAGTTCTTC. It translates to CASRGRGSSYNEQFF. J is TRBJ2-1 and V is TRBV27; 7 nucleotides agree with TRBD2. After removal of 6 bases from V and 0 bases from J, the junction contained 5 bases not matched to a gene. The germline CDR1 and CDR2 sequences are MNHEY and SMNVEV (reference sequence). The CDR3 is 15 residues long.

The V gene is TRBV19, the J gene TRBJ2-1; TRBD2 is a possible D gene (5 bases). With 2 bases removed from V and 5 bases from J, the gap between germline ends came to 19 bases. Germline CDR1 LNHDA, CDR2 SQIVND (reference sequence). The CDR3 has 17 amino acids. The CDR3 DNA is TGTGCCAGTAGTATATGGGCTGTGAACGGGGTAAACAATGAGCAGTTCTTC. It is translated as CASSIWAVNGVNNEQFF. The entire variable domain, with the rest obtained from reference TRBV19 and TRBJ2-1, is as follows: DGGITQSPKYLFRKEGQNVTLSCEQNLNHDAMYWYRQDPGQGLRLIYYSQIVNDFQKGDIAEGYSVSREKKESFPLTVTSAQKNPTAFYLCASSIWAVNGVNNEQFFGPGTRLTVL.

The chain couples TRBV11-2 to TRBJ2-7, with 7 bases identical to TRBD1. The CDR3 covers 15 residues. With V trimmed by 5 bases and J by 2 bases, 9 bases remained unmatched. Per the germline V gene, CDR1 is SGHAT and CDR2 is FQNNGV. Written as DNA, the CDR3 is TGTGCCAGCAGCCTATGGGACAGCTTCCCCTACGAGCAGTACTTC. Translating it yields CASSLWDSFPYEQYF.

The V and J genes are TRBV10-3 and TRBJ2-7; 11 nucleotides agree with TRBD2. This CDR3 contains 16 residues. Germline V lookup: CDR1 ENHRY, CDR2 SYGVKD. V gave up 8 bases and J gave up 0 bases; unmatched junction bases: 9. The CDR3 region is CAISRLAGPNSYEQYF. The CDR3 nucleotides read TGTGCCATCTCTAGACTAGCGGGACCCAACTCCTACGAGCAGTACTTC.

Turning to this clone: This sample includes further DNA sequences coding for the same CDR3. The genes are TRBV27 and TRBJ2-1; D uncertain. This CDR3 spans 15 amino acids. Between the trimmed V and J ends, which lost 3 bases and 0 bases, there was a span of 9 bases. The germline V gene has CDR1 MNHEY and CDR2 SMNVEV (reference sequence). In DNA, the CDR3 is TGTGCCAGCAGTTTTAGGCAGAGCTCCTACAATGAGCAGTTCTTC. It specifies CASSFRQSSYNEQFF.

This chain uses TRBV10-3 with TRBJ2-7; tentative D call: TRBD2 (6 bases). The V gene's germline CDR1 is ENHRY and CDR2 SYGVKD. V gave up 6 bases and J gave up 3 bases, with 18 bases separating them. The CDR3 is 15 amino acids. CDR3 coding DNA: TGTGCCATCAGGCGATTCGGGCGGGGAGGCTACGAGCAGTACTTC. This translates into CAIRRFGRGGYEQYF.

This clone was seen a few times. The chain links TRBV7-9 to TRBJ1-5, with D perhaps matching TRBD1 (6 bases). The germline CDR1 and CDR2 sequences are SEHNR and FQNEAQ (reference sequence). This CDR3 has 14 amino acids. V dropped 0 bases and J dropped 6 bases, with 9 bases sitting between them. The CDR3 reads CASSLAGGFQPQHF. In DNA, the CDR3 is TGTGCCAGCAGCTTAGCGGGGGGCTTTCAGCCCCAGCATTTT.

The CDR3 is CASSARDRVSGNTIYF. The CDR3 DNA reads TGTGCCAGCAGTGCAAGGGACAGGGTCTCAGGAAACACCATATATTTT. J is TRBJ1-3 and V is TRBV7-9, with 9 bases matching TRBD1. Germline lookup yields CDR1 SEHNR and CDR2 FQNEAQ (reference sequence). Trimming at V came to 6 bases and at J to 4 bases, leaving 10 bases not matched to a gene. CDR3 length: 16 amino acids.

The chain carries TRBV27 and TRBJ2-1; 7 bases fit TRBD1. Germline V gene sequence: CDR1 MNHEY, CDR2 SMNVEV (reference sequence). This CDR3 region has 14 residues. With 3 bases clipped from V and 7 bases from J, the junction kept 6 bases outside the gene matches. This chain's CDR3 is CASSFDRAPNEQFF. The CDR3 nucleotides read TGTGCCAGCAGTTTTGACAGGGCCCCTAATGAGCAGTTCTTC.

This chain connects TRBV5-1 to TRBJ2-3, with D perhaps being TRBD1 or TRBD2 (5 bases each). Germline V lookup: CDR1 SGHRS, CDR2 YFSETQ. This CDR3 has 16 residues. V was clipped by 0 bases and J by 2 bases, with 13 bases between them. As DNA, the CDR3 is TGCGCCAGCAGCTTGGACGGGGCCCCTGTCACAGATACGCAGTATTTT. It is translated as CASSLDGAPVTDTQYF.

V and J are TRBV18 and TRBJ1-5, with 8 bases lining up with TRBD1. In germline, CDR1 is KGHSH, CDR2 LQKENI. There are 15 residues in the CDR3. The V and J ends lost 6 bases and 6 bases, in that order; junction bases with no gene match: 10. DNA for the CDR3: TGTGCCAGCTCGGAAGACAGGGGTTCGAGTCAGCCCCAGCATTTT. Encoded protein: CASSEDRGSSQPQHF.

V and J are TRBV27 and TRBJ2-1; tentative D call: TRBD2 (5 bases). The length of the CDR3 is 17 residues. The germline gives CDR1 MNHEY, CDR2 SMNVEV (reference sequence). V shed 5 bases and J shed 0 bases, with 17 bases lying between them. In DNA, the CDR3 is TGTGCCAGCAGTCCGGTGGGAGTCCTAGGCTCCTACAATGAGCAGTTCTTC. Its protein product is CASSPVGVLGSYNEQFF.

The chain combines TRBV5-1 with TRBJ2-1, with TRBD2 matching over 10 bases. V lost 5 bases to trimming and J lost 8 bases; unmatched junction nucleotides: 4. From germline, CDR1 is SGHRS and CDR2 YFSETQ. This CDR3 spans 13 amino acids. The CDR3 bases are TGCGCCAGCAGACGGACTAGCGGCGATGAGCAGTTCTTC. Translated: CASRRTSGDEQFF. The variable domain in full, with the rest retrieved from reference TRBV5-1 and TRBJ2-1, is KAGVTQTPRYLIKTRGQQVTLSCSPISGHRSVSWYQQTPGQGLQFLFEYFSETQRNKGNFPGRFSGRQFSNSRSEMNVSTLELGDSALYLCASRRTSGDEQFFGPGTRLTVL.

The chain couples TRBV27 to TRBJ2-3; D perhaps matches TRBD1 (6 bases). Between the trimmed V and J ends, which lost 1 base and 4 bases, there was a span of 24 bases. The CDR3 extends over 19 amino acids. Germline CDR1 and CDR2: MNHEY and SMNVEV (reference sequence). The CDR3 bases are TGTGCCAGCAGTTTATTCCCCTACGGTCACAGGGCTGAGGCAGATACGCAGTATTTT. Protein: CASSLFPYGHRAEADTQYF.

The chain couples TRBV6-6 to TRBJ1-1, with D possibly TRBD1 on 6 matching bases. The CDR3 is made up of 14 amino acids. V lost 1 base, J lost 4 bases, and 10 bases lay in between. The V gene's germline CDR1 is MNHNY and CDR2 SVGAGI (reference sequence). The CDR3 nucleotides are TGTGCCAGCAGTTACTTGGGACAAAGCACTGAAGCTTTCTTT. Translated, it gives CASSYLGQSTEAFF.